This entry lists 17 T cell receptor beta chains sequenced from one sample in a study of blood T cell repertoires in COVID-19. Produced via immunoSEQ multiplex PCR; TCRdb's table is partial and in-frame only. The repertoire includes about 170,000 clones, 65% to 80% of them detected once, and 19% sits in the top ten. The source material was PBMCs or T cells enriched from blood (not recorded which). The receptors derive from an older woman in a cohort exposed to, infected with or recovered from COVID-19 (not recorded which).

The rearrangement links TRBV6-2 or TRBV6-3 to TRBJ2-1; 12 positions agree with TRBD2. The CDR3 extends over 17 amino acids. Germline-derived CDR1 and CDR2 are MNHEY and SVGEGT. After removal of 4 bases from V and 7 bases from J, the junction contained 11 bases not matched to a gene. CDR3 protein: CASSSFRTSGESNEQFF. CDR3 nucleotide sequence: TGTGCCAGCAGTTCGTTCCGGACTAGCGGGGAATCGAATGAGCAGTTCTTC.

The rearrangement joins TRBV28 to TRBJ1-2, with 10 bases fitting TRBD1. This CDR3 region has 15 residues. From germline, CDR1 is MDHEN and CDR2 SYDVKM. J lost 3 bases, V lost 4 bases, and 5 bases had no gene match. The CDR3 loop reads CASSYPGQGHYGYTF. As DNA, the CDR3 is TGTGCCAGCAGTTATCCGGGACAGGGGCACTATGGCTACACCTTC.

The V call is TRBV14, the J call TRBJ1-2, with a tentative D call TRBD1 (5 bases). Trimming stripped 4 bases from V and 4 bases from J, with 10 bases between. The CDR3 sequence is 13 residues long. The germline gives CDR1 SGHDN, CDR2 FVKESK. CDR3 in amino acids: CASSPGVAYGYTF. As DNA, the CDR3 is TGTGCCAGCAGCCCGGGGGTGGCCTATGGCTACACCTTC.

The table lists this clone with a count of one. The chain uses TRBV3-1 (or the pseudogene TRBV3-2) and TRBJ1-2, with 10 bases identical to TRBD1. The CDR3 has 15 amino acids. With V trimmed by 4 bases and J by 5 bases, 7 bases remained unmatched. Germline CDR1 is LGHDT and CDR2 is YNNKEL (reference sequence). The CDR3 DNA reads as TGTGCCAGCAGCCTGAACCGGGGACAGGGGTATGGCTACACCTTC. Translation: CASSLNRGQGYGYTF.

The chain recombines TRBV5-8 with TRBJ2-2, with 12 bases aligning to TRBD1. The CDR3 contains 15 residues. V gave up 5 bases and J gave up 8 bases; unmatched junction bases: 7. Germline CDR1 reads SGHTS; CDR2 reads YDEGEE. The CDR3 bases are TGTGCCAGCAGTTCCGGGACAGGGGGCTCAGGGGAGCTGTTTTTT. This codes for CASSSGTGGSGELFF.

This chain uses TRBV11-2 with TRBJ2-1; 7 positions match TRBD2. V trimming: 0 bases; J trimming: 4 bases; junction bases outside the gene matches: 9. The CDR3 runs to 17 residues. CDR1 is SGHAT, CDR2 FQNNGV, per germline. As DNA, the CDR3 is TGTGCCAGCAGCTTAGAGCAGCCTAGCGGCTATTACAATGAGCAGTTCTTC. Its translation is CASSLEQPSGYYNEQFF.

The V gene is TRBV5-1, the J gene TRBJ2-5; tentative D call: TRBD2 (6 bases). CDR1 is SGHRS, CDR2 YFSETQ, per germline. Trimming cost V 3 bases and J 10 bases, with 16 bases left between them. The CDR3 has 13 amino acids. CDR3: CASSSGPSEGQYF. The CDR3 DNA is TGCGCCAGCAGCTCGGGCCCTTCGGAGGGCCAGTACTTC. Based on the CDR3 plus reference TRBV5-1 and TRBJ2-5, the full variable domain is KAGVTQTPRYLIKTRGQQVTLSCSPISGHRSVSWYQQTPGQGLQFLFEYFSETQRNKGNFPGRFSGRQFSNSRSEMNVSTLELGDSALYLCASSSGPSEGQYFGPGTRLLVL.

The V call is TRBV4-1, the J call TRBJ2-6; the match to TRBD1 covers 9 bases. The CDR3 has 16 residues. The germline CDR1 and CDR2 sequences are MGHRA and YSYEKL. V lost 6 bases and J lost 0; bases outside the gene matches: 3. CDR3 loop: CASRPGQGSGANVLTF. The CDR3 DNA sequence: TGCGCCAGCAGACCGGGACAGGGCTCTGGGGCCAACGTCCTGACTTTC.

The chain links TRBV18 to TRBJ2-3; D call uncertain. CDR3 length equals 12 residues. Germline V gene data show CDR1 as KGHSH and CDR2 as LQKENI. V was shortened by 6 bases and J by 6 bases, with 10 bases between the two germline ends. CDR3 nucleotide sequence: TGTGCCAGCTCGCCTATGAGGGATACGCAGTATTTT. It translates to CASSPMRDTQYF.

The chain has TRBV5-1 and TRBJ2-7; D is perhaps TRBD2 (5 bases). From germline, CDR1 is SGHRS and CDR2 YFSETQ. Trimming stripped 5 bases from V and 3 bases from J, with 9 bases between. The CDR3 totals 12 residues. The CDR3 loop is CASRREGYEQYF. The CDR3 DNA sequence: TGCGCCAGCAGGAGAGAGGGCTACGAGCAGTACTTC.

The chain has TRBV10-3 and TRBJ1-4; 7 nucleotides line up with TRBD1. The CDR3 consists of 13 residues. V lost 11 bases to trimming and J lost 3 bases; unmatched junction nucleotides: 6. Germline V gene data show CDR1 as ENHRY and CDR2 as SYGVKD. CDR3 sequence (DNA): TGTGCCGCACAGGGGTCGGCTAATGAAAAACTGTTTTTT. This codes for CAAQGSANEKLFF.

V usage is TRBV7-9 and J usage is TRBJ2-1; weak D call: TRBD2 (5 bases). Trimming left V 4 bases short and J 5 bases short, with 12 bases between. Germline loops: CDR1 SEHNR, CDR2 FQNEAQ (reference sequence). This CDR3 comprises 14 residues. Here the CDR3 DNA reads TGTGCCAGCAGCTGGCACGGGGTTAACAATGAGCAGTTCTTC. This codes for CASSWHGVNNEQFF.

The chain employs TRBV20-1 and TRBJ2-7, with 7 bases aligning to TRBD1. There are 11 residues in the CDR3. CDR1 and CDR2 (germline): DFQATT, SNEGSKA (reference sequence). The junction had 4 bases not matched to a gene; V was cut back by 5 bases and J by 6 bases. CDR3 sequence reads: CSASTGVEQYF. DNA for the CDR3: TGCAGTGCTTCCACAGGGGTCGAGCAGTACTTC.

The rearrangement links TRBV2 to TRBJ2-2, with 11 bases matching TRBD1. The ends lost 7 bases at V and 5 bases at J; junction bases unmatched: 6. This CDR3 is built from 15 residues. Germline CDR1 is SNHLY and CDR2 is FYNNEI. CDR3 sequence: CASTTGTGGTGELFF. In nucleotides, the CDR3 is TGTGCCAGCACCACCGGGACAGGGGGAACCGGGGAGCTGTTTTTT.

This sequence joins TRBV7-2 and TRBJ2-5, with D tentatively TRBD2 (5 bases). CDR3 length: 13 amino acids. Trimming shortened V by 4 bases and J by 3 bases, and 9 bases separated the two germline ends. Germline V gene sequence: CDR1 SGHTA, CDR2 FQGNSA. The CDR3 is CASSSLREETQYF. As DNA, the CDR3 is TGTGCCAGCAGCTCATTGAGGGAAGAGACCCAGTACTTC.

This clone was picked up a small number of times. The chain uses TRBV5-1 and TRBJ1-1, with unresolved D. The CDR3 has 12 amino acids. Trimming removed 0 bases at V and 7 bases at J, with 7 bases between. Germline V gene sequence: CDR1 SGHRS, CDR2 YFSETQ. The CDR3 sequence is CASSLGRGEAFF. The CDR3, as DNA: TGCGCCAGCAGCTTGGGTAGAGGTGAAGCTTTCTTT.

The chain has TRBV5-1 and TRBJ2-1, with no clear D. The CDR3 extends over 12 amino acids. Trimming left V 0 bases short and J 7 bases short, with 5 bases between. CDR1 and CDR2 from the germline V gene are SGHRS and YFSETQ. Here the CDR3 DNA reads TGCGCCAGCAGCTTGGGGCAGAATGAGCAGTTCTTC. It encodes CASSLGQNEQFF.